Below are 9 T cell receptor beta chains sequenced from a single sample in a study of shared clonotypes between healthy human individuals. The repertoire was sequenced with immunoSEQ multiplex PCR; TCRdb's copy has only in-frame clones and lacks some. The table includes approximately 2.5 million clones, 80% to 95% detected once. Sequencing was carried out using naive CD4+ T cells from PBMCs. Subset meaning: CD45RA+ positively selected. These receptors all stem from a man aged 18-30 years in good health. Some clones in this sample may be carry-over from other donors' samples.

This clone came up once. The CDR3 DNA follows: TGTGCCAGCAGTTTCAGGGTCGCAGGTCAGCCCCAGCATTTT. Translation: CASSFRVAGQPQHF. This chain links TRBV27 with TRBJ1-5; D might be TRBD1 (5 bases). Trimming cost V 3 bases and J 6 bases, with 12 bases left between them. CDR3 length: 14 amino acids. The V gene's germline CDR1 is MNHEY and CDR2 SMNVEV (reference sequence).

Here the CDR3 reads CASSTTDRVAKQYF. CDR3 bases: TGTGCCAGCAGCACCACGGACAGGGTCGCAAAGCAGTACTTC. The V call is TRBV11-1, the J call TRBJ2-7; 8 nucleotides line up with TRBD1. Germline V CDR1 and CDR2: SGHAT, FQDESV (reference sequence). The V segment lost 5 bases and the J segment 8 bases; nucleotides outside the gene matches: 11. The CDR3 runs to 14 residues.

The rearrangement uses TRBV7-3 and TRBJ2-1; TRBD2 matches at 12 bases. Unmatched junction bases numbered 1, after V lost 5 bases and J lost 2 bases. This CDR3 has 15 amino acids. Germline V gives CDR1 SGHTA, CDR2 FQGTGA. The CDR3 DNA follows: TGTGCCAGCAGCCGACTAGCGGGAGCCTACAATGAGCAGTTCTTC. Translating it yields CASSRLAGAYNEQFF.

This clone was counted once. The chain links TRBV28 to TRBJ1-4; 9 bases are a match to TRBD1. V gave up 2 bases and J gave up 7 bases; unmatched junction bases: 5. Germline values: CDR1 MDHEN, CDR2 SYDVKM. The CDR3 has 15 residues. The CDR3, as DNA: TGTGCCAGCAGTTTAAGGGGACAGGGTGGTGAAAAACTGTTTTTT. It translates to CASSLRGQGGEKLFF.

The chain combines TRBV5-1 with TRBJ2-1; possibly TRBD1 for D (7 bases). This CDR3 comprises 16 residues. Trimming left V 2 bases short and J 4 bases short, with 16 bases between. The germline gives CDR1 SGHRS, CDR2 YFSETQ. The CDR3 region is CASSLNGQGGYNEQFF. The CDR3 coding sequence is TGCGCCAGCAGCTTAAATGGTCAGGGGGGATACAATGAGCAGTTCTTC.

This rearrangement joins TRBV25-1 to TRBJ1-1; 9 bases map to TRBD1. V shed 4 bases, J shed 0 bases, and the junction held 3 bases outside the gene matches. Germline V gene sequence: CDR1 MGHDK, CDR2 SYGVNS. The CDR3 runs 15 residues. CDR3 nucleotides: TGTGCCAGCAGTGCCTACAGGGGGCTGAACACTGAAGCTTTCTTT. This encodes CASSAYRGLNTEAFF.

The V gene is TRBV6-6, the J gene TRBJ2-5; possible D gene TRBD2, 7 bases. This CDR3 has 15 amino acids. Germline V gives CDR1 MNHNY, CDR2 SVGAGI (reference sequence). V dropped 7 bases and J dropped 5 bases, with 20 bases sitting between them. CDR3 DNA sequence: TGTGCCAGCACCAGGGATGGGGGGGCGCGCGAGACCCAGTACTTC. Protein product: CASTRDGGARETQYF.

CDR3 sequence: CASSLKSPGANTGELFF. In DNA, the CDR3 is TGCGCCAGCAGCTTGAAGTCACCGGGCGCGAACACCGGGGAGCTGTTTTTT. The V gene is TRBV5-1, the J gene TRBJ2-2; unclear D gene. The length of the CDR3 is 17 residues. Germline-derived CDR1 and CDR2 are SGHRS and YFSETQ. Between the trimmed V and J ends, which lost 1 base and 0 bases, there was a span of 13 bases.

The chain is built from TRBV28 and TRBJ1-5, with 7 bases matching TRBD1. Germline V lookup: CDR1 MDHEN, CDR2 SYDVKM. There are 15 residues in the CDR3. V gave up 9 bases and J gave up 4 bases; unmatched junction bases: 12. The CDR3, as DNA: TGTGCCAGTAAGAGCGGGGACAGCCTTAATCAGCCCCAGCATTTT. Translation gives CASKSGDSLNQPQHF.